The entry below gives a single TCR beta chain sequence along with its context. The V and J ends lost 3 bases and 6 bases respectively, with 7 bases between them. Germline V gene sequence: CDR1 KGHDR, CDR2 SFDVKD. The CDR3 runs 13 residues. This sample is part of a study of blood T cell repertoires in COVID-19. Overall study context: Whether acute or convalescent, the COVID-19 samples came from the United States, Italy and Spain. Sources were T cells, B-cell-depleted T cells, or PBMCs; the material itself was cDNA or gDNA.

This table comes from immunoSEQ multiplex PCR, and its TCRdb copy is limited to in-frame clones, with some not included. The repertoire holds under 250,000 clones, with approximately 90% as singletons. V and J are TRBV24-1 and TRBJ2-2; D might be TRBD1 (5 bases). The sample was peripheral blood. The clonotype was recovered from a middle-aged woman with acute or convalescent COVID-19. The CDR3 bases are TGTGCCACCAGTGATCCAGGGTCCGGGGAGCTGTTTTTT. Translation gives CATSDPGSGELFF.